This entry concerns a single TCR beta chain. This entry belongs to a study of blood T cell repertoires in COVID-19. The recovered donors of Cohort 3 showed two negative PCRs, clearance, or symptom resolution. The ends lost 4 bases at V and 9 bases at J; junction bases unmatched: 9. The CDR3 is 16 residues long. From germline, CDR1 is KGHDR and CDR2 SFDVKD. Only in-frame clones appear in the TCRdb table, and some are missing; sequencing was by immunoSEQ multiplex PCR. The sample holds 300,000 to 350,000 clones, roughly 88% seen once. The chain recombines TRBV24-1 with TRBJ2-1, with 12 bases identical to TRBD1. The receptor was isolated from a man aged 30 to 45 who had recovered from COVID-19. The source material was PBMCs or T cells enriched from blood (not recorded which). CDR3 DNA sequence: TGTGCCACCAGTGACCAAACCGGGACAGGGGGCACTGAGCAGTTCTTC. As protein: CATSDQTGTGGTEQFF.